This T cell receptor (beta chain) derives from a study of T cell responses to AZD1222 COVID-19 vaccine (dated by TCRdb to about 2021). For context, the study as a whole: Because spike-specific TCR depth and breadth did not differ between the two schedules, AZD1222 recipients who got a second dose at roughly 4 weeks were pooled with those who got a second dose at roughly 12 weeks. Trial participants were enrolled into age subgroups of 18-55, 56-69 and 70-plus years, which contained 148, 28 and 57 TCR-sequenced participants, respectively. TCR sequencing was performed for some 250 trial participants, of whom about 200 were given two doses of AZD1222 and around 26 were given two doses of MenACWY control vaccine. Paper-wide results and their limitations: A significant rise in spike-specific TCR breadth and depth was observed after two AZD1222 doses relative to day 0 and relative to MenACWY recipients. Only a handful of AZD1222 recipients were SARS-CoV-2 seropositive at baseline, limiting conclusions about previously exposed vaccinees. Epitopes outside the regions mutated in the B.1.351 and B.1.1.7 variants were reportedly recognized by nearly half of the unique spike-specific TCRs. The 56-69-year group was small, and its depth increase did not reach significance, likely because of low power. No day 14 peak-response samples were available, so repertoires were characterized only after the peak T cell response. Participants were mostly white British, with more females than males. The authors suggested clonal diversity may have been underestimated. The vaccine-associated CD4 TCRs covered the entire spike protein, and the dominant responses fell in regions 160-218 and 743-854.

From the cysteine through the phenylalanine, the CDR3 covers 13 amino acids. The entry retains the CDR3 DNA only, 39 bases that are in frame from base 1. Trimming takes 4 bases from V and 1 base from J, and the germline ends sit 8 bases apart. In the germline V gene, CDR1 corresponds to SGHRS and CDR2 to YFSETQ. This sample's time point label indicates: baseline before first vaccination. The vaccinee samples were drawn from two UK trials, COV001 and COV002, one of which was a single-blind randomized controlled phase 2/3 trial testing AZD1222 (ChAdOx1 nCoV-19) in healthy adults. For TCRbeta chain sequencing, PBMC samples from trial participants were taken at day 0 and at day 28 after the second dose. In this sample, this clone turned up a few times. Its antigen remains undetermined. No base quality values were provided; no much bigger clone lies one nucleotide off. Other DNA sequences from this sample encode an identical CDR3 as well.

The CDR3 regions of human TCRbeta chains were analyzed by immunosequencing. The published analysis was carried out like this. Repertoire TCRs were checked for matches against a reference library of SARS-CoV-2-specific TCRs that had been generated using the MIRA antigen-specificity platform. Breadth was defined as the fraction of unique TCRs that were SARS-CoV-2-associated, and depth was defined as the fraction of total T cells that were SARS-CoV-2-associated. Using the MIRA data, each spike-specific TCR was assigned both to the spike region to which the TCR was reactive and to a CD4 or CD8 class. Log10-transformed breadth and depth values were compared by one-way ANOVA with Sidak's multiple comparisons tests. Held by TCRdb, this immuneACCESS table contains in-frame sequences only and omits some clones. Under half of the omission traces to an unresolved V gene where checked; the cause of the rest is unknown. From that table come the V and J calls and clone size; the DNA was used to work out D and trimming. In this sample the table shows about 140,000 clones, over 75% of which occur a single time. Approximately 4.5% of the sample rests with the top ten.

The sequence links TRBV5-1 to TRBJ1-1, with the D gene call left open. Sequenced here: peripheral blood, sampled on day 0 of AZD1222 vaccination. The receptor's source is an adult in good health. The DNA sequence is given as TGCGCCAGCAGCCTTTGGGGGAACACTGAAGCTTTCTTT. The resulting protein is CASSLWGNTEAFF.